Below, 30 T cell receptor beta chains from the same sample are listed, as sequenced in a study of T cells in Graves' hyperthyroidism and ophthalmopathy. It was RNA transcripts that yielded the amplified TCR beta CDR3 regions. HTBI primers were used for first-round RT-PCR of the TCR CDR3. Using its own MiXCR run on the multiplex PCR reads, TCRdb lists one record per CDR3 protein. Here the sample spans approximately 600,000 distinct CDR3 sequences, around 21% being singletons. The sample comprised blood. These TCRs come from a man younger than 40 with Graves' ophthalmopathy.

This clonotype was observed a handful of times. The genes are TRBV2 and TRBJ2-2, with D possibly being TRBD2 (6 bases). The length of the CDR3 is 16 residues. V was trimmed by 6 bases and J by 5 bases, leaving 19 bases between them. The V gene's germline CDR1 is SNHLY and CDR2 FYNNEI. The CDR3 DNA is TGTGCCAGCAGACCCTTACCGGTGGGAGGAACCGGGGAGCTGTTTTTT. It specifies CASRPLPVGGTGELFF.

This clonotype was observed a handful of times. The chain joins TRBV11-2 to TRBJ2-5, with 10 bases matching TRBD2. CDR1 is SGHAT, CDR2 FQNNGV, per germline. The CDR3 has 16 residues. Trimming took 3 bases from V and 5 from J; bases not matched to a gene: 9. CDR3 sequence: CASSFRSGRNRETQYF. DNA of the CDR3: TGTGCCAGCAGCTTCCGTAGCGGGAGGAATCGGGAGACCCAGTACTTC.

The sample holds a few counts of this clonotype. The chain links TRBV29-1 to TRBJ2-3; 8 bases agree with TRBD2. This CDR3 has 14 amino acids. Trimming at V came to 4 bases and at J to 4 bases, leaving 7 bases not matched to a gene. The germline CDR1 and CDR2 sequences are SQVTM and ANQGSEA. CDR3 region: CSVVPGRAADTQYF. In DNA, the CDR3 is TGCAGCGTTGTCCCCGGGAGGGCGGCAGATACGCAGTATTTT.

This clonotype was recorded a few times. This chain connects TRBV7-2 to TRBJ2-1; tentatively, D is TRBD2 (6 bases). V lost 8 bases and J lost 5, with 13 bases in between. This CDR3 is 13 amino acids long. Germline V gene data show CDR1 as SGHTA and CDR2 as FQGNSA. The CDR3 DNA reads TGTGCCAGCGGGGGAGGCCACGACAATGAGCAGTTCTTC. The encoded protein is CASGGGHDNEQFF.

V gene TRBV3-2 combines with J gene TRBJ2-1; TRBD1, the table's D call, lacks a check against the DNA. TRBV3-2 constitutes a pseudogene. This CDR3 region has 18 residues. The CDR3 loop reads CASSHCMGRRSSYNEQFF. Written as DNA, the CDR3 is TGTGCCAGCAGCCATTGCATGGGACGGAGGAGCTCCTACAATGAGCAGTTCTTC.

This clonotype was picked up one time. The chain is built from TRBV6-9 and TRBJ2-2; tentatively, D is TRBD2 (5 bases). CDR1 and CDR2 from the germline V gene are MNHGY and SVAAGI. V was pared by 4 bases and J by 3 bases, with 15 bases between. The CDR3 covers 16 residues. This CDR3 is CASSSPSGWDTGELFF. As DNA, the CDR3 is TGTGCCAGCAGTTCTCCCTCGGGGTGGGACACCGGGGAGCTGTTTTTT.

This chain uses TRBV10-1 with TRBJ1-1; perhaps TRBD1 as D (5 bases). The CDR3 length is 14 residues. With 0 bases removed from V and 8 bases from J, the gap between germline ends came to 13 bases. CDR1 is WNHNN and CDR2 is SYGVQD in the germline V gene (reference sequence). In DNA, the CDR3 is TGCGCCAGCAGTGAGTCTGATCGCTGGGGGGAAGCTTTCTTT. It encodes CASSESDRWGEAFF.

In its sample, this clonotype was seen a few times. This chain uses TRBV13 with TRBJ2-3; D possibly corresponds to TRBD1 (6 bases). Germline CDR1 and CDR2: PRHDT and FYEKMQ (reference sequence). The CDR3 loop spans 15 amino acids. V lost 0 bases and J lost 6, with 13 bases in between. Here the CDR3 DNA reads TGTGCCAGCAGCTTAGGACAGGGCTTGAAGGATACGCAGTATTTT. Protein sequence: CASSLGQGLKDTQYF. Using reference TRBV13 and TRBJ2-3 for the parts outside the CDR3, the full variable domain is AAGVIQSPRHLIKEKRETATLKCYPIPRHDTVYWYQQGPGQDPQFLISFYEKMQSDKGSIPDRFSAQQFSDYHSELNMSSLELGDSALYFCASSLGQGLKDTQYFGPGTRLTVL.

V and J are TRBV20-1 and TRBJ2-7; a weak D match, TRBD2 (6 bases). This CDR3 region has 14 residues. Germline CDR1 reads DFQATT; CDR2 reads SNEGSKA (reference sequence). With 0 bases removed from V and 3 bases from J, the gap between germline ends came to 12 bases. DNA of the CDR3: TGCAGTGCTAGAGATTACGTCGGGGGCTACGAGCAGTACTTC. Encoded protein: CSARDYVGGYEQYF.

The chain has TRBV9 and TRBJ1-6; no definite D call. Germline CDR1 reads SGDLS; CDR2 reads YYNGEE. This CDR3 comprises 12 residues. V lost 3 bases, J lost 11 bases, and 9 bases lay in between. Here the CDR3 reads CASSGNTPPLHF. The DNA of the CDR3 is TGTGCCAGCAGCGGAAACACACCACCCCTCCACTTT.

This clonotype came up many times. The chain combines TRBV11-2 with TRBJ2-1, with 13 bases lining up with TRBD2. The CDR3 totals 16 residues. V was pared by 5 bases and J by 4 bases, with 5 bases of the junction left unmatched. The V gene's germline CDR1 is SGHAT and CDR2 FQNNGV. The CDR3 spells CASSGRLAGGYNEQFF. In DNA form, the CDR3 reads TGTGCCAGCAGCGGTAGACTAGCGGGGGGATACAATGAGCAGTTCTTC.

The chain recombines TRBV9 with TRBJ2-3; 14 bases align to TRBD2. This CDR3 contains 14 residues. Per the germline V gene, CDR1 is SGDLS and CDR2 is YYNGEE. Trimming cost V 3 bases and J 13 bases; bases outside gene matches: 7. Here the CDR3 reads CASSGPGLAGEEYF. Here the CDR3 DNA reads TGTGCCAGCAGCGGACCGGGACTAGCGGGAGAAGAGTATTTT.

This clonotype was counted at least ten times. The J gene is TRBJ2-3, the V gene TRBV28; D is uncertain. V gave up 6 bases and J gave up 7 bases, with 20 bases separating them. The germline CDR1 and CDR2 sequences are MDHEN and SYDVKM. The CDR3 is 15 amino acids. The chain's CDR3 is CASSSSSTNGNTQYF. The CDR3 nucleotides are TGTGCCAGCAGCTCCAGTAGTACAAATGGAAATACGCAGTATTTT.

The chain recombines TRBV30 with TRBJ2-1; TRBD2 is a possible D gene (5 bases). The ends were cut back, 1 base at V and 15 bases at J, with 19 bases in the middle. Germline CDR1 and CDR2: GTSNPN and SVGIG (reference sequence). The CDR3 covers 13 residues. CDR3 in amino acids: CAWSEGGPGLWFF. DNA for the CDR3: TGTGCCTGGAGTGAGGGTGGCCCGGGGTTGTGGTTCTTC.

This clonotype was found a few times. The chain uses TRBV13 and TRBJ2-3; tentative D call: TRBD2 (5 bases). The V gene's germline CDR1 is PRHDT and CDR2 FYEKMQ (reference sequence). The V end lost 0 bases, the J end lost 10 bases, and 14 bases lay between the germline ends. The CDR3 is 14 amino acids. The DNA of the CDR3 is TGTGCCAGCAGCTTAGGCCGTAGCGAGCGAGCGCAGTATTTT. Translating it yields CASSLGRSERAQYF.

The CDR3 DNA is TGTGCCAGCATTGGGCAGGGCAATCAGCCCCAGCATTTT. Translated: CASIGQGNQPQHF. V and J are TRBV28 and TRBJ1-5; D not certain. The germline CDR1 and CDR2 sequences are MDHEN and SYDVKM. This CDR3 has 13 residues. With 7 bases removed from V and 2 bases from J, the gap between germline ends came to 9 bases.

The V gene is TRBV28, the J gene TRBJ1-5; unclear D gene. The CDR3 totals 16 residues. V lost 3 bases and J lost 2, with 14 bases in between. From germline, CDR1 is MDHEN and CDR2 SYDVKM. The CDR3, as DNA: TGTGCCAGCAGTTTCGCCCGAGGGAGAGGCAATCAGCCCCAGCATTTT. It codes for CASSFARGRGNQPQHF.

This clonotype was counted a few times. The chain is built from TRBV28 and TRBJ2-7; D may match TRBD1 or TRBD2 (7 bases each). CDR3 size: 16 residues. The germline V and J ends were trimmed by 3 bases and 1 base, with 16 bases remaining between them. Germline V gene data show CDR1 as MDHEN and CDR2 as SYDVKM. The CDR3 region is CASSFNAGGDSYEQYF. The CDR3 DNA follows: TGTGCCAGCAGTTTTAACGCAGGGGGGGATTCCTACGAGCAGTACTTC.

This clonotype showed up just a few times. In DNA, the CDR3 is TGTGCCAGCAGCTCCGCCTTACCTGAGCAGTTCTTC. Protein product: CASSSALPEQFF. The chain is built from TRBV7-9 and TRBJ2-1; D not resolved. The CDR3 extends over 12 amino acids. Trimming took off 4 bases at V and 9 bases at J, with 10 bases between the two ends. Germline lookup yields CDR1 SEHNR and CDR2 FQNEAQ (reference sequence).

About this clonotype: This clone may be a read error of a much larger clone one base away. No conserved phenylalanine or tryptophan ends this CDR3, so it is likely a read error. V gene TRBV12-3 or TRBV12-4 combines with J gene TRBJ1-5, with D perhaps TRBD1 (5 bases). V was cut by 4 bases and J by 5 bases, with 9 bases left in between. The CDR3 extends over 13 amino acids. The CDR3 here is CASSYRSDQPQHL. CDR3 DNA: TGTGCCAGCAGTTACAGGTCGGATCAGCCCCAGCATCTT.

Only a few counts were recorded for this clonotype. The J gene is TRBJ2-1, the V gene TRBV7-2; 7 positions agree with TRBD2. There are 15 residues in the CDR3. From germline, CDR1 is SGHTA and CDR2 FQGNSA. V was clipped by 5 bases and J by 4 bases; unmatched bases: 8. The chain's CDR3 is CASSTTGTTYNEQFF. The CDR3 nucleotides read TGTGCCAGCAGCACCACCGGGACTACGTACAATGAGCAGTTCTTC.

This clonotype has only a few counts. This sequence joins TRBV20-1 and TRBJ1-4; the D is unclear. The CDR3 is made up of 14 amino acids. V shed 4 bases and J shed 5 bases, with 14 bases lying between them. The germline V gene encodes CDR1 DFQATT and CDR2 SNEGSKA (reference sequence). The CDR3 nucleotides read TGCAGTGCTAACGAAAGGACGGCCAATGAAAAACTGTTTTTT. This encodes CSANERTANEKLFF.

This clonotype was observed many times. This chain links TRBV28 with TRBJ2-1; TRBD2 agrees at 13 bases. In germline, CDR1 is MDHEN, CDR2 SYDVKM. J was trimmed by 8 bases and V by 6 bases; bases with no gene match: 7. The CDR3 has 15 residues. In DNA, the CDR3 is TGTGCCAGCAGGCCGACTAGCGGGAGGAGGGATGAGCAGTTCTTC. It is translated as CASRPTSGRRDEQFF.

This clonotype has a handful of counts. This chain links TRBV6-1 with TRBJ2-5; weak D call: TRBD2 (6 bases). V was cut by 2 bases and J by 3 bases, with 10 bases left in between. The CDR3 runs to 14 residues. CDR1 and CDR2 from the germline V gene are MNHNS and SASEGT. The CDR3 protein is CASSEIAAKETQYF. The CDR3 nucleotides are TGTGCCAGCAGTGAAATAGCGGCCAAAGAGACCCAGTACTTC.

The chain recombines TRBV28 with TRBJ2-1, with 10 bases that match TRBD2. Germline values: CDR1 MDHEN, CDR2 SYDVKM. CDR3 length equals 12 residues. With 6 bases clipped from V and 14 bases from J, the junction kept 7 bases outside the gene matches. CDR3 protein: CASRLAGVGEFF. The DNA for the CDR3 is TGTGCCAGCAGGCTAGCGGGAGTAGGGGAGTTCTTC.

The chain is built from TRBV11-1 and TRBJ2-5; D is unclear. V was clipped by 4 bases and J by 2 bases, with 14 bases between them. Germline CDR1 is SGHAT and CDR2 is FQDESV (reference sequence). This CDR3 comprises 15 residues. The CDR3 DNA sequence: TGTGCCAGCAGCTGGCGCGTCACGGGTCAAGAGACCCAGTACTTC. This gives the protein CASSWRVTGQETQYF. Full variable domain (outside the CDR3, taken from reference TRBV11-1 and TRBJ2-5): EAEVAQSPRYKITEKSQAVAFWCDPISGHATLYWYRQILGQGPELLVQFQDESVVDDSQLPKDRFSAERLKGVDSTLKIQPAELGDSAMYLCASSWRVTGQETQYFGPGTRLLVL.

The chain joins TRBV7-3 to TRBJ1-2; D not certain. The V end lost 5 bases, the J end lost 3 bases, and 10 bases lay between the germline ends. This CDR3 region has 13 residues. Per the germline V gene, CDR1 is SGHTA and CDR2 is FQGTGA. In nucleotides, the CDR3 is TGTGCCAGCAGCCCCGGCCCCTACTATGGCTACACCTTC. It translates to CASSPGPYYGYTF.

This clonotype was counted at least ten times. The chain is built from TRBV24-1 and TRBJ1-1; tentatively, D is TRBD1 (5 bases). Germline loops: CDR1 KGHDR, CDR2 SFDVKD. Trimming pared 2 bases from V and 11 bases from J, leaving 14 bases between. This CDR3 has 13 residues. Written as DNA, the CDR3 is TGTGCCACCAGTGATTGGGACGGAAAGGAGGCTTTCTTT. Its protein is CATSDWDGKEAFF.

This clonotype was seen many times. This rearrangement joins TRBV30 to TRBJ2-3; 7 bases line up with TRBD1. The CDR3 covers 14 residues. CDR1 and CDR2 from the germline V gene are GTSNPN and SVGIG (reference sequence). V shed 5 bases and J 8 bases; nucleotides not matched to a gene: 13. CDR3 residues: CAWGETGRGSTQYF. CDR3 in DNA: TGTGCCTGGGGCGAGACAGGGCGTGGAAGTACGCAGTATTTT.

Many counts were recorded for this clonotype. V is TRBV30 and J is TRBJ1-1; no reliable D call. The CDR3 sequence is 13 residues long. Trimming removed 0 bases at V and 3 bases at J, with 8 bases between. Germline V gene sequence: CDR1 GTSNPN, CDR2 SVGIG (reference sequence). The CDR3 loop reads CAWSVLRDTEAFF. Here the CDR3 DNA reads TGTGCCTGGAGTGTACTTAGGGACACTGAAGCTTTCTTT.